This T cell receptor (beta chain) derives from a study of T cells after yellow fever vaccination (dated by TCRdb to the late 2010s). In terms of the full investigation: Libraries from fractions with low cell numbers were prepared with the SMART-Seq v4 Ultra Low Input RNA kit. Bulk PBMC replicates and cell subsets were isolated from blood drawn at multiple timepoints before and after both primary and secondary immunization. To follow T-cell clones before and after primary and booster YFV17D yellow fever vaccination, bulk TCR alpha and beta repertoires were sequenced over time. Two healthy male donors, one aged 18 to 30 and one aged 30 to 39 years, were included in the cohort.

A word on this clonotype: Its recognized antigen is unknown. Base qualities are not at hand, and no much larger clone is one base apart.

The full study reports these points: A small share of clonotypes occurred in both CD4 and CD8 compartments, likely arising from convergent recombination. After the booster, most clones that had expanded after primary vaccination were detected again (around 95% of CD4 and over 75% of CD8), suggesting broad maintenance of memory. The study included only a couple of donors, which limits how far the findings can be generalized. Compared with the primary T-cell response, the secondary T-cell response was weaker but faster, peaking on day 5 rather than day 15. Computational filtering was required because FACS-sorted repertoires could contain abundant contaminating clonotypes from the bulk population.

Trimming leaves V shorter by 1 base and J shorter by 14 bases, with the junction holding 6 bases beyond the gene matches. The CDR3 goes from the cysteine to the phenylalanine over 12 residues. The retained sequence is limited to the CDR3, 36 bases, with the frame set at the first base. Via the germline V gene, CDR1 is KGHSH and CDR2 LQKENI. The meaning of the sample's treatment or condition label: live attenuated yellow fever vaccine strain. A standard Ficoll-Paque protocol was used to isolate PBMCs from peripheral blood. Dynabeads CD4 and CD8 positive selection kits were used to isolate the CD4 and CD8 T-cell fractions. TriZol was used to extract RNA from bulk PBMCs, CD4 and CD8 fractions, and dextramer-positive and dextramer-negative fractions. Synthesis of TCR cDNA relied on 5'RACE template switching, a step that introduced a universal primer site along with unique molecular identifiers. cDNA synthesis was primed from both the TCR alpha and TCR beta constant segments. Library amplification involved two PCR steps, and the second step added sample barcodes and sequencing adapters. Sequencing of libraries was done on Illumina HiSeq 2500 (2x100 bp) or NovaSeq (2x150 bp). The source study handled its data this way. MIGEC was used to demultiplex reads and collapse the reads into UMI consensus sequences, and MiXCR was used for V(D)J alignment. Using edgeR on replicate PBMC samples, clonotypes were called vaccine-responding if FDR was below 0.01 and the log2 fold change was above 5 up to day 15. CD4 or CD8 identity was assigned to each bulk clonotype according to whether the clonotype was present at higher abundance in the sequenced CD4 repertoire or the sequenced CD8 repertoire. The public reads were reanalyzed by TCRdb: fastp trimming at Q25, MiXCR alignment, in-frame beta chains only. Every entry covers one CDR3 protein and lists the most common genes and DNA from its rows. These V and J calls rely on TCRdb rather than the paper's analysis. Present in this sample are some 69,000 distinct CDR3 sequences, around 5% of which were seen just once. Around 2.1% of the sample belongs to the ten largest clones.

This receptor was taken from a man aged 18 to 29 who received the YFV17D yellow fever vaccine. This specimen consisted of CD4+ T cells sorted from PBMCs, obtained more than 14 days after the first yellow fever vaccination. The chain uses TRBV18 and TRBJ1-2; 8 junctional bases match TRBD1. Here the CDR3 is given as CASSPLQGVNTF. The sequenced DNA is TGTGCCAGCTCACCACTACAGGGGGTTAATACCTTC.